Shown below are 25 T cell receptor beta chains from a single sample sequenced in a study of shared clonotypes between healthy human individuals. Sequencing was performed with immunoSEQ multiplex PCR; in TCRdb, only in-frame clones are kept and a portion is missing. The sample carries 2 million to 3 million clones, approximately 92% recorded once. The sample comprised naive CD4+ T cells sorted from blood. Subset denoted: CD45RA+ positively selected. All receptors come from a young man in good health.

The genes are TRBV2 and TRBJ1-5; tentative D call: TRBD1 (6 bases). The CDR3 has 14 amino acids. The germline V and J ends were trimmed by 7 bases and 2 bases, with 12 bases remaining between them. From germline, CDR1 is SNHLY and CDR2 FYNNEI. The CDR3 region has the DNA TGTGCCAGCAAGGGGGATGGGGGCAATCAGCCCCAGCATTTT. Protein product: CASKGDGGNQPQHF.

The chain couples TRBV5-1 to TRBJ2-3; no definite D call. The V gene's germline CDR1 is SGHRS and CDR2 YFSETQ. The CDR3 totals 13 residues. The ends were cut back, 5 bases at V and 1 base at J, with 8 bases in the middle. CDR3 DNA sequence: TGCGCCAGCAGACAGATGGGCACAGATACGCAGTATTTT. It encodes CASRQMGTDTQYF.

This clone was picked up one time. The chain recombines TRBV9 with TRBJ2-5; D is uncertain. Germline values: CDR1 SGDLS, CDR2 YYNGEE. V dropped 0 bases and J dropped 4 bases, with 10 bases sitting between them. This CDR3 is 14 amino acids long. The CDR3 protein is CASSVGSLAETQYF. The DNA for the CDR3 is TGTGCCAGCAGCGTAGGGAGTTTGGCAGAGACCCAGTACTTC.

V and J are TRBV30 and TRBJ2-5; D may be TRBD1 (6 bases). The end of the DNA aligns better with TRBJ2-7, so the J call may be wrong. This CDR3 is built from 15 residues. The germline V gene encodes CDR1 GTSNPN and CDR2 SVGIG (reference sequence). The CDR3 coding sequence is TGTGCCTGGAGTGTACCCGAGACAGGCTTCTACGAGCAGTACTTC. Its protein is CAWSVPETGFYEQYF.

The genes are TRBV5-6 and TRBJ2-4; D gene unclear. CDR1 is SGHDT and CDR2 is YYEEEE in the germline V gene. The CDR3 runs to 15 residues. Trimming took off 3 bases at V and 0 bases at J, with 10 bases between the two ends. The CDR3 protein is CASSSRSIAKNIQYF. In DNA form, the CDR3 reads TGTGCCAGCAGCTCCAGGAGTATAGCCAAAAACATTCAGTACTTC.

DNA for the CDR3: TGCGCCAGCAGCTTGAATCCCTTTCTGGGGGACATTCAGTACTTC. Its protein is CASSLNPFLGDIQYF. The rearrangement joins TRBV5-1 to TRBJ2-4; possibly TRBD1 or TRBD2 for D (5 bases each). In germline, CDR1 is SGHRS, CDR2 YFSETQ. The CDR3 is made up of 15 amino acids. V lost 1 base and J lost 8, with 16 bases in between.

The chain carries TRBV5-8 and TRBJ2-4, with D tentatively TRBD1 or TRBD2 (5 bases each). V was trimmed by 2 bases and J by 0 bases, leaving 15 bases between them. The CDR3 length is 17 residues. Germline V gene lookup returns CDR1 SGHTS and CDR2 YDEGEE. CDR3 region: CASSFLFGTLAKNIQYF. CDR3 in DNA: TGTGCCAGCAGCTTTCTATTTGGGACGCTAGCCAAAAACATTCAGTACTTC.

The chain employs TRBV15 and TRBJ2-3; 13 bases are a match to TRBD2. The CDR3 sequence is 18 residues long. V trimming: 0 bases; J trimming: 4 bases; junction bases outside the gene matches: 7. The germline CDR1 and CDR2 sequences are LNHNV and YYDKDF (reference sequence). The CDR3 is CATSRDESGLAGSDTQYF. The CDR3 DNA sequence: TGTGCCACCAGCAGAGATGAATCGGGACTAGCGGGGTCAGATACGCAGTATTTT.

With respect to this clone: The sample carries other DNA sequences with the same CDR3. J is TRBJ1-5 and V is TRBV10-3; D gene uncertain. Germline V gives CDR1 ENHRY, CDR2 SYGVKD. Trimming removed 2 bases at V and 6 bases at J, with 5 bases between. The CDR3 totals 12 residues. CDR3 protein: CAISEPGQPQHF. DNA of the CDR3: TGTGCCATCAGTGAGCCGGGTCAGCCCCAGCATTTT.

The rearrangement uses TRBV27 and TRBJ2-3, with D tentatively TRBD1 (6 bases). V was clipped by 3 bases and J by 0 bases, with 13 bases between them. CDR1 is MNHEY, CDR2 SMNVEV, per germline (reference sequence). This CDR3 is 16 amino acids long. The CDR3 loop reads CASSFGQSTSTDTQYF. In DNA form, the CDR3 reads TGTGCCAGCAGTTTCGGACAGTCTACTAGCACAGATACGCAGTATTTT.

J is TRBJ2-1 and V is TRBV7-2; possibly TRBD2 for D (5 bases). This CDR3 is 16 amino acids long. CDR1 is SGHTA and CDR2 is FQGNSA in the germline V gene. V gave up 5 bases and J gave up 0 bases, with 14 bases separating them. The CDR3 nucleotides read TGTGCCAGCAGCCCCCCTATAGCGAACTCCTACAATGAGCAGTTCTTC. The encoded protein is CASSPPIANSYNEQFF. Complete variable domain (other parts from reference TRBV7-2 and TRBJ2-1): GAGVSQSPSNKVTEKGKDVELRCDPISGHTALYWYRQSLGQGLEFLIYFQGNSAPDKSGLPSDRFSAERTGGSVSTLTIQRTQQEDSAVYLCASSPPIANSYNEQFFGPGTRLTVL.

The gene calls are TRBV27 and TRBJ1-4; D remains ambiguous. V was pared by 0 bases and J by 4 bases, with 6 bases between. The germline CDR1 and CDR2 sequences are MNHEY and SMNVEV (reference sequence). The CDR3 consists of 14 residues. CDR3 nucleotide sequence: TGTGCCAGCAGTTTATCTTACAGTAATGAAAAACTGTTTTTT. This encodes CASSLSYSNEKLFF.

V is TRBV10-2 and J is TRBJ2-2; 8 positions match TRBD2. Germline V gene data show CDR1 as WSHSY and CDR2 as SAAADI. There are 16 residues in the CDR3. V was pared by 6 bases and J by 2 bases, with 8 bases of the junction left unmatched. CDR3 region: CASRLNSGENTGELFF. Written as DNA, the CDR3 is TGCGCCAGCAGGCTGAATAGCGGGGAAAACACCGGGGAGCTGTTTTTT.

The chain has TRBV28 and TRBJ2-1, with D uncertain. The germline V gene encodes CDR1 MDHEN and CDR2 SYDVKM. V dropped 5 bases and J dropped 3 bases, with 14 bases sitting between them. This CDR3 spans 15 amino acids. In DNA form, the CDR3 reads TGTGCCAGCAGTCCTTATACGGCAGGCTACAATGAGCAGTTCTTC. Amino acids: CASSPYTAGYNEQFF.

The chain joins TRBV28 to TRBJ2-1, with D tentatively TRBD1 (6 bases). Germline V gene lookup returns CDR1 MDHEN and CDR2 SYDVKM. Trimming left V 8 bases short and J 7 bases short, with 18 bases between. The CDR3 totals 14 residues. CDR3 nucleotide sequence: TGTGCCAGCGCGACAGGCCCAAGTGGGAATGAGCAGTTCTTC. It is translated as CASATGPSGNEQFF.

The CDR3 DNA is TGTGCCAGCAGCGGGGGCCTAGCGGGAAAGAGCTCCTACAATGAGCAGTTCTTC. Translation: CASSGGLAGKSSYNEQFF. The V call is TRBV5-6, the J call TRBJ2-1, with TRBD2 identical over 9 bases. Germline V gene data show CDR1 as SGHDT and CDR2 as YYEEEE. The V gene end was trimmed by 4 bases and the J gene end by 0 bases; junction bases not matched to a gene: 11. The CDR3 sequence is 18 residues long.

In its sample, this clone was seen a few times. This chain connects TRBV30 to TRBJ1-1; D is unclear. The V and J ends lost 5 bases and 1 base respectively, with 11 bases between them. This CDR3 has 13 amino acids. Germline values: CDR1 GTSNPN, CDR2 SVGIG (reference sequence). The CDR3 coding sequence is TGTGCCTGGTTACCGGGCGGGAACACTGAAGCTTTCTTT. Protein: CAWLPGGNTEAFF.

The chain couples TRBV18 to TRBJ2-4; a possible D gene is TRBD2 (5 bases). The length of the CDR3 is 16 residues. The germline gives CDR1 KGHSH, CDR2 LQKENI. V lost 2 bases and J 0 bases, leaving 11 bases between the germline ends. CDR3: CASSPIEGLAKNIQYF. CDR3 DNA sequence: TGTGCCAGCTCACCAATCGAGGGATTAGCCAAAAACATTCAGTACTTC.

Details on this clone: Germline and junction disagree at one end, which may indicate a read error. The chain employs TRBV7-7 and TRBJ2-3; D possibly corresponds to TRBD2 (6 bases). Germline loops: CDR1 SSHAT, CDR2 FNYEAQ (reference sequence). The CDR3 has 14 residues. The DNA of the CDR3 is TGTGCTAGCAGCTTGGGGGGAGATGTGAATACGCAGTATTTT. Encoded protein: CASSLGGDVNTQYF. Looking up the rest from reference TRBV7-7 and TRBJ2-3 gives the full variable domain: GAGVSQSPRYKVTKRGQDVTLRCDPISSHATLYWYQQALGQGPEFLTYFNYEAQPDKSGLPSDRFSAERPEGSISTLTIQRTEQRDSAMYRCASSLGGDVNTQYFGPGTRLTVL.

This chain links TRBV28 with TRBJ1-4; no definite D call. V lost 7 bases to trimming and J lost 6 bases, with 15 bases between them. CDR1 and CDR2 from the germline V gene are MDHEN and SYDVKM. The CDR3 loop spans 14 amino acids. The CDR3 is CASKDTSGDEKLFF. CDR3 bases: TGTGCCAGCAAAGACACCAGCGGAGATGAAAAACTGTTTTTT.

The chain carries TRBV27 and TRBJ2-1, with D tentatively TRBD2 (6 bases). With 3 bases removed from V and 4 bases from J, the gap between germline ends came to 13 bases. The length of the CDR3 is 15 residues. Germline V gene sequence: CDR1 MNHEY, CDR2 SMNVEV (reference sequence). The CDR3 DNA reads TGTGCCAGCAGTTTTATAGGGGAGGCGTACAATGAGCAGTTCTTC. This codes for CASSFIGEAYNEQFF.

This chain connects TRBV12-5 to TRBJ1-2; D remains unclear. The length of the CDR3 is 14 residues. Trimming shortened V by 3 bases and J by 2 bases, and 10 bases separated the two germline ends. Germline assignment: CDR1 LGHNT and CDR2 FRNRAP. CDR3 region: CASGLSTNNYGYTF. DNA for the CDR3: TGTGCTAGTGGTTTATCGACTAACAACTATGGCTACACCTTC.

DNA for the CDR3: TGTGCCAGCAGTGACCCCCAGAACACTGAAGCTTTCTTT. This sequence encodes CASSDPQNTEAFF. The genes are TRBV2 and TRBJ1-1; no reliable D call. The CDR3 is made up of 13 amino acids. Germline V CDR1 and CDR2: SNHLY, FYNNEI. The ends were cut back, 3 bases at V and 1 base at J, with 6 bases in the middle.

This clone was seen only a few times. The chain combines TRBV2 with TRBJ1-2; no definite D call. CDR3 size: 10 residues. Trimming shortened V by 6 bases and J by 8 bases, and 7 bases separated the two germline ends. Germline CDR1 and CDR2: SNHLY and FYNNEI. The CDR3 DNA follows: TGTGCCAGCAGGGTTGAGGGCTACACCTTC. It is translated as CASRVEGYTF.

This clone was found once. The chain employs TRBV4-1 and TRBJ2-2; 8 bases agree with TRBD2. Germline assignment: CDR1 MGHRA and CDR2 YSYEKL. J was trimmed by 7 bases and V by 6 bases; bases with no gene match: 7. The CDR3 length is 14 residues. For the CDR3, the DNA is TGCGCCAGCAGACCGGGGGGGCCGTTCGGGGAGCTGTTTTTT. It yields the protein CASRPGGPFGELFF.